This T cell receptor beta chain appears in the sequencing data of a study of blood T cell repertoires in COVID-19. Seattle participants joined during active infection and were tracked over time. V was clipped by 3 bases and J by 0 bases; unmatched bases: 2. This CDR3 spans 14 amino acids. Germline-derived CDR1 and CDR2 are SGHVS and FQNEAQ. Sequenced by immunoSEQ multiplex PCR; TCRdb stores in-frame clones only, minus some. The sample carries 350,000 to 500,000 clones, roughly 90% recorded once. J is TRBJ2-7 and V is TRBV7-8; TRBD1 matches 7 bases. Sequenced input: peripheral blood. This clonotype was obtained from a man aged 18 to 35 with COVID-19, enrolled during active disease. The CDR3 DNA sequence: TGTGCCAGCAGCTTTGGGACAGCCTCCTACGAGCAGTACTTC. Translating gives CASSFGTASYEQYF.